The 27 T cell receptor beta chains below all came from one sample that was sequenced in a study of cytomegalovirus exposure and HLA in healthy donors. Both 60 Vbeta primers and 13 Jbeta primers went into the PCR. Profiled with immunoSEQ multiplex PCR; TCRdb holds only in-frame clones, not every one. Of about 100,000 clones in the sample, 70% to 80% were seen once. The sample taken for sequencing was PBMCs. These receptors were taken from a female donor in good health and CMV-seropositive.

The chain has TRBV5-4 and TRBJ2-3; TRBD2 might be the D (5 bases). V gave up 4 bases and J gave up 0 bases, with 12 bases separating them. CDR3 size: 15 residues. Germline V gives CDR1 SGHNT, CDR2 YYREEE (reference sequence). The DNA of the CDR3 is TGTGCCAGCAGCCCGGGATCCTCTAGCACAGATACGCAGTATTTT. Its protein is CASSPGSSSTDTQYF.

This sequence joins TRBV11-2 and TRBJ2-5; 15 nucleotides match TRBD2. Germline CDR1 is SGHAT and CDR2 is FQNNGV. V shed 5 bases and J 3 bases; nucleotides not matched to a gene: 10. The CDR3 runs 18 residues. The CDR3 here is CASSAGLAGGLPKETQYF. CDR3 sequence (DNA): TGTGCCAGCAGCGCTGGACTAGCGGGGGGGCTGCCCAAAGAGACCCAGTACTTC.

The chain carries TRBV19 and TRBJ2-2; 12 bases are shared with TRBD2. Losses at the gene ends were 6 bases for V and 7 bases for J; bases not matched to a gene: 9. CDR1 LNHDA and CDR2 SQIVND come from the germline V gene (reference sequence). This CDR3 has 16 residues. Here the CDR3 reads CASRMTSGSSNGELFF. In nucleotides, the CDR3 is TGTGCCAGTAGGATGACTAGCGGGAGTTCTAACGGGGAGCTGTTTTTT. The full variable domain, its missing parts supplied by reference TRBV19 and TRBJ2-2, is DGGITQSPKYLFRKEGQNVTLSCEQNLNHDAMYWYRQDPGQGLRLIYYSQIVNDFQKGDIAEGYSVSREKKESFPLTVTSAQKNPTAFYLCASRMTSGSSNGELFFGEGSRLTVL.

The chain recombines TRBV15 with TRBJ1-5; 8 nucleotides line up with TRBD1. The V gene's germline CDR1 is LNHNV and CDR2 YYDKDF (reference sequence). After removal of 1 base from V and 6 bases from J, the junction contained 5 bases not matched to a gene. The CDR3 totals 15 residues. CDR3 amino acids: CATSRADREGQPQHF. The CDR3, as DNA: TGTGCCACCAGCAGAGCGGACAGGGAAGGTCAGCCCCAGCATTTT. Together with reference TRBV15 and TRBJ1-5, the CDR3 gives the full variable domain: DAMVIQNPRYQVTQFGKPVTLSCSQTLNHNVMYWYQQKSSQAPKLLFHYYDKDFNNEADTPDNFQSRRPNTSFCFLDIRSPGLGDTAMYLCATSRADREGQPQHFGDGTRLSIL.

The gene calls are TRBV18 and TRBJ1-2, with 8 bases aligning to TRBD1. The CDR3 has 17 residues. Germline assignment: CDR1 KGHSH and CDR2 LQKENI. The trim removed 6 bases at V and 0 bases at J, leaving 12 bases unmatched. CDR3 residues: CASSTGQGSPPNYGYTF. The CDR3 coding sequence is TGTGCCAGCTCGACCGGACAGGGCTCACCGCCTAACTATGGCTACACCTTC.

This chain links TRBV4-2 with TRBJ2-7; 12 nucleotides agree with TRBD2. V lost 4 bases to trimming and J lost 5 bases; unmatched junction nucleotides: 3. The CDR3 extends over 14 amino acids. Germline V gene lookup returns CDR1 LGHNA and CDR2 YNFKEQ. The CDR3 DNA is TGTGCCAGCAGCCTCCGACTAGCGGGGGACGAGCAGTACTTC. Protein sequence: CASSLRLAGDEQYF.

This clone was detected a few times. The chain is built from TRBV6-6 and TRBJ2-7; 14 bases are shared with TRBD2. Germline trimming cut 6 bases from V and 4 bases from J; bases unmatched to any gene: 2. The germline CDR1 and CDR2 sequences are MNHNY and SVGAGI (reference sequence). CDR3 length: 14 amino acids. DNA of the CDR3: TGTGCCAGCAGGGGGACTAGCGGGAGTTACGAGCAGTACTTC. Its translation is CASRGTSGSYEQYF.

Of note for this clone: The junction does not match germline at one end; this may be a read error. This chain uses TRBV29-1 with TRBJ1-4, with TRBD1 as a possible D gene (5 bases). CDR1 and CDR2 from the germline V gene are SQVTM and ANQGSEA. This CDR3 has 12 amino acids. Written as DNA, the CDR3 is TGCAGCGTGGAAGGGGAGGGGGAAAAACTGTTTTTT. Its protein is CSVEGEGEKLFF.

The DNA of the CDR3 is TGTGCCAGCTCACAAACTAGCGGGGGGTTGAAAGATACGCAGTATTTT. It yields the protein CASSQTSGGLKDTQYF. This chain uses TRBV18 with TRBJ2-3; 12 nucleotides align to TRBD2. Germline V CDR1 and CDR2: KGHSH, LQKENI. After removal of 4 bases from V and 5 bases from J, the junction contained 7 bases not matched to a gene. CDR3 length equals 16 residues.

The rearrangement links TRBV5-1 to TRBJ2-2, with D possibly being TRBD2 (7 bases). In germline, CDR1 is SGHRS, CDR2 YFSETQ. The CDR3 loop spans 14 amino acids. Trimming removed 5 bases from V and 5 bases from J, with 13 bases in between. The CDR3 is CASRGGAQTGELFF. DNA for the CDR3: TGCGCCAGCAGGGGGGGGGCGCAGACCGGGGAGCTGTTTTTT. Full variable domain (outside the CDR3, taken from reference TRBV5-1 and TRBJ2-2): KAGVTQTPRYLIKTRGQQVTLSCSPISGHRSVSWYQQTPGQGLQFLFEYFSETQRNKGNFPGRFSGRQFSNSRSEMNVSTLELGDSALYLCASRGGAQTGELFFGEGSRLTVL.

This chain joins TRBV7-2 and TRBJ1-2; D is perhaps TRBD1 (5 bases). CDR1 is SGHTA and CDR2 is FQGNSA in the germline V gene. This CDR3 comprises 14 residues. Trimming removed 5 bases from V and 7 bases from J, with 17 bases in between. CDR3 nucleotide sequence: TGTGCCAGCAGCCGTCCGGGGGAGGGGCTTGGCTACACCTTC. It encodes CASSRPGEGLGYTF.

V gene TRBV5-1 combines with J gene TRBJ2-7, with 7 bases that match TRBD1. The CDR3 loop spans 14 amino acids. Germline V gene sequence: CDR1 SGHRS, CDR2 YFSETQ. The V gene end was trimmed by 4 bases and the J gene end by 2 bases; junction bases not matched to a gene: 6. The CDR3 nucleotides read TGCGCCAGCAGCGGAACAGGGACAGCCTACGAGCAGTACTTC. Translating it yields CASSGTGTAYEQYF. The full variable domain, its missing parts supplied by reference TRBV5-1 and TRBJ2-7, is KAGVTQTPRYLIKTRGQQVTLSCSPISGHRSVSWYQQTPGQGLQFLFEYFSETQRNKGNFPGRFSGRQFSNSRSEMNVSTLELGDSALYLCASSGTGTAYEQYFGPGTRLTVT.

This clone was picked up one time. The chain is built from TRBV7-2 and TRBJ2-1, with TRBD2 identical over 8 bases. The V gene's germline CDR1 is SGHTA and CDR2 FQGNSA. CDR3 length equals 16 residues. V gave up 5 bases and J gave up 4 bases; unmatched junction bases: 10. The CDR3: CASSPWIAGSYNEQFF. In nucleotides, the CDR3 is TGTGCCAGCAGCCCCTGGATAGCGGGGTCATACAATGAGCAGTTCTTC.

This rearrangement joins TRBV19 to TRBJ1-1; tentatively, D is TRBD1 (5 bases). The CDR3 extends over 16 amino acids. V dropped 3 bases and J dropped 1 base, with 15 bases sitting between them. The germline CDR1 and CDR2 sequences are LNHDA and SQIVND (reference sequence). The CDR3 bases are TGTGCCAGTAGTATTGAAGCTTGGGGGGGGAACACTGAAGCTTTCTTT. Translation: CASSIEAWGGNTEAFF.

The rearrangement joins TRBV11-2 to TRBJ1-1; D is ambiguous. CDR3 length equals 14 residues. Between the trimmed V and J ends, which lost 2 bases and 0 bases, there was a span of 7 bases. CDR1 SGHAT and CDR2 FQNNGV come from the germline V gene. The CDR3: CASSLKSLNTEAFF. Here the CDR3 DNA reads TGTGCCAGCAGCTTAAAGAGTTTGAACACTGAAGCTTTCTTT.

The chain has TRBV6-5 and TRBJ1-2, with D tentatively TRBD1 (5 bases). Trimming took off 6 bases at V and 1 base at J, with 9 bases between the two ends. In germline, CDR1 is MNHEY, CDR2 SVGAGI. This CDR3 region has 13 residues. The CDR3 region has the DNA TGTGCCAGCAGGGGGCGGATTAACTATGGCTACACCTTC. Amino acids: CASRGRINYGYTF.

The J gene is TRBJ1-3, the V gene TRBV30; TRBD1 might be the D (6 bases). Germline CDR1 reads GTSNPN; CDR2 reads SVGIG (reference sequence). This CDR3 contains 14 residues. V lost 0 bases and J lost 3, with 9 bases in between. The CDR3 loop reads CAWSVGTYGNTIYF. The CDR3 DNA reads TGTGCCTGGAGTGTTGGGACATATGGAAACACCATATATTTT.

The rearrangement joins TRBV7-2 to TRBJ2-3, with TRBD2 identical over 7 bases. The V and J ends lost 3 bases and 4 bases, in that order; junction bases with no gene match: 7. The V gene's germline CDR1 is SGHTA and CDR2 FQGNSA. This CDR3 contains 15 residues. This chain's CDR3 is CASSLPAGEADTQYF. The DNA of the CDR3 is TGTGCCAGCAGCTTGCCGGCGGGAGAGGCAGATACGCAGTATTTT.

The V gene is TRBV6-4, the J gene TRBJ2-1; D gene ambiguous. Trimming left V 2 bases short and J 8 bases short, with 13 bases between. Germline loops: CDR1 MRHNA, CDR2 SNTAGT. This CDR3 spans 14 amino acids. CDR3 sequence (DNA): TGTGCCAGCAGTGACGCCCAGTGGCCCCATGAGCAGTTCTTC. It codes for CASSDAQWPHEQFF.

This chain connects TRBV29-1 to TRBJ1-2, with D possibly matching TRBD1 (5 bases). Germline CDR1 SQVTM, CDR2 ANQGSEA. The CDR3 runs 13 residues. The V end lost 4 bases, the J end lost 4 bases, and 13 bases lay between the germline ends. Here the CDR3 reads CSVGGGSGYGYTF. DNA of the CDR3: TGCAGCGTTGGGGGGGGATCAGGCTATGGCTACACCTTC.

The V call is TRBV19, the J call TRBJ2-3; 7 bases map to TRBD1. The V segment lost 3 bases and the J segment 1 base; nucleotides outside the gene matches: 1. Per the germline V gene, CDR1 is LNHDA and CDR2 is SQIVND (reference sequence). The CDR3 contains 14 residues. The CDR3 nucleotides are TGTGCCAGTAGTATCACAGGGGGCACAGATACGCAGTATTTT. The encoded protein is CASSITGGTDTQYF.

Details on this clone: One end of the junction is discordant with germline, which a read error may explain. The chain is built from TRBV4-3 and TRBJ1-3, with D perhaps TRBD1 (6 bases). This CDR3 contains 14 residues. The germline V gene has CDR1 LGHNA and CDR2 YSLEER. The CDR3 nucleotides read TGCGCCAGCAGCCATAAGGTGGGGGCGGCAGCGACCTTTTTT. This gives the protein CASSHKVGAAATFF.

The J gene is TRBJ2-7, the V gene TRBV18; 7 nucleotides match TRBD2. Trimming took 1 base from V and 2 from J; bases not matched to a gene: 5. Germline values: CDR1 KGHSH, CDR2 LQKENI. The CDR3 is 15 amino acids. The CDR3 bases are TGTGCCAGCTCACCACTGTGGGGGGGAACCTACGAGCAGTACTTC. Translation gives CASSPLWGGTYEQYF.

Only a few counts were recorded for this clone. The chain recombines TRBV5-5 with TRBJ2-7; possibly TRBD1 for D (5 bases). Germline loops: CDR1 SGHKS, CDR2 YYEKEE (reference sequence). V was cut by 9 bases and J by 2 bases, with 12 bases left in between. The length of the CDR3 is 12 residues. CDR3 sequence reads: CATGQQTYEQYF. CDR3 in DNA: TGTGCCACAGGACAACAAACCTACGAGCAGTACTTC.

The V and J genes are TRBV28 and TRBJ2-7; TRBD1 aligns across 9 bases. The germline CDR1 and CDR2 sequences are MDHEN and SYDVKM. The length of the CDR3 is 14 residues. After removal of 5 bases from V and 4 bases from J, the junction contained 6 bases not matched to a gene. CDR3 DNA sequence: TGTGCCAGCAGTGTACAGGGGGCAGGTTACGAGCAGTACTTC. Translating it yields CASSVQGAGYEQYF.

The gene calls are TRBV9 and TRBJ2-3; D is uncertain. CDR1 is SGDLS and CDR2 is YYNGEE in the germline V gene. The CDR3 contains 13 residues. Between the trimmed V and J ends, which lost 2 bases and 2 bases, there was a span of 6 bases. The CDR3 region is CASSVGHTDTQYF. CDR3 in DNA: TGTGCCAGCAGCGTGGGCCACACAGATACGCAGTATTTT.

This chain joins TRBV18 and TRBJ2-2, with a possible D match to TRBD2 (5 bases). The V gene's germline CDR1 is KGHSH and CDR2 LQKENI. The CDR3 totals 16 residues. Trimming took off 1 base at V and 1 base at J, with 10 bases between the two ends. The CDR3 sequence: CASSPRESRNTGELFF. CDR3 DNA sequence: TGTGCCAGCTCACCACGGGAGTCAAGGAACACCGGGGAGCTGTTTTTT.